Listed below are T cell receptor beta chains from one sample, sequenced in a study of cytotoxic CD8 clonotypes in ibrutinib-treated CLL. The method was immunoSEQ multiplex PCR; TCRdb's version includes in-frame clones alone and lacks a portion of them. The sample includes 30,000 to 40,000 clones, roughly two thirds of them seen just once. Sequencing used PBMCs, obtained before ibrutinib treatment. Every receptor here comes from a human donor with chronic lymphocytic leukemia. Both conserved end residues are part of each CDR3.

V: TRBV5-1
length: 14
CDR3: CASSPWDSSYEQYF

V: TRBV29-1
length: 15
CDR3: CSVSPGTGGNQPQHF

V: TRBV29-1
length: 14
CDR3: CSVFPGQLNTEAFF

V: TRBV19
length: 17
CDR3: CASNMGSLSWGTGELFF

V: TRBV5-1
length: 15
CDR3: CASSRSSGDQETQYF

V: TRBV7-3
length: 17
CDR3: CASSTNLGRSSYNEQFF

V: TRBV6-1
length: 13
CDR3: CASREGAPGGYTF

V: TRBV7-9
length: 15
CDR3: CASSSGTSAEYEQYF

V: TRBV5-4
length: 13
CDR3: CASSRGTGQPQHF

V: TRBV4-1
length: 17
CDR3: CASSQDRQGASTDTQYF

V: TRBV29-1
length: 13
CDR3: CSVKGGPNQPQHF

V: TRBV7-8
length: 15
CDR3: CASSTRIPYQETQYF

V: TRBV7-9
length: 16
CDR3: CASSEAGTRSGNTIYF

V: TRBV28
length: 14
CDR3: CASSSGTGPYEQYF

V: TRBV15
length: 19
CDR3: CATSRDVPGQGRQSETQYF

V: TRBV6-5
length: 14
CDR3: CASRRDSSAWEQYF

V: TRBV28
length: 16
CDR3: CASSLRTGLAKNIQYF

V: TRBV27
length: 15
CDR3: CASSLILAGKETQYF

V: TRBV6-1
length: 14
CDR3: CASKRRGDTGELFF

V: TRBV18
length: 16
CDR3: CASSRAGTSGIVEQYF

V: TRBV6-4
length: 10
CDR3: CASKTGEQYF

V: TRBV29-1
length: 13
CDR3: CSVDPGITDTQYF

V: TRBV30
length: 16
CDR3: CAWRDRVISGANVLTF

V: TRBV11-3
length: 12
CDR3: CASSGGGNEQFF

V: TRBV28
length: 15
CDR3: CASSSAQGGNEKLFF

V: TRBV7-2
length: 18
CDR3: CASSLISTVTGESYGYTF

V: TRBV7-2
length: 12
CDR3: CASSSQGNEQYF

V: TRBV29-1
length: 13
CDR3: CSVSTGRGTEAFF

V: TRBV27
length: 15
CDR3: CASSLLAGVNNEQFF

V: TRBV13
length: 16
CDR3: CASSLIGTGQEETQYF

V: TRBV30
length: 13
CDR3: CAWRRQAGTEAFF

V: TRBV9
length: 13
CDR3: CASSVGEGYGYTF

V: TRBV11-1
length: 14
CDR3: CASSLVATGVGYTF

V: TRBV10-2
length: 14
CDR3: CASLLAGSSYEQYF

V: TRBV20-1
length: 10
CDR3: CSVGTDEQYF

V: TRBV21-1
length: 14
CDR3: CASSDRPPTYEQYF

V: TRBV6-1
length: 16
CDR3: CASSESGTSGVDEQFF

V: TRBV6-1
length: 13
CDR3: CASTRQGSYEQYF

V: TRBV11-2
length: 13
CDR3: CASSSPNTGELFF

V: TRBV7-2
length: 17
CDR3: CASSLAGTGTPSYEQYF

V: TRBV5-1
length: 13
CDR3: CASSLGGSYGYTF

V: TRBV28
length: 12
CDR3: CASWAQDQPQHF

V: TRBV4-3
length: 14
CDR3: CASSQDRVNYGYTF

V: TRBV9
length: 16
CDR3: CASSGTGFVADNEQFF

V: TRBV6-5
length: 13
CDR3: CATDKGFGTEAFF

V: TRBV18
length: 13
CDR3: CASSGAQGQPQHF

V: TRBV28
length: 13
CDR3: CATYPGQSYEQYF

V: TRBV5-5
length: 17
CDR3: CASSTASGGSGYDEQYF

V: TRBV28
length: 14
CDR3: CASSTTWGANVLTF

V: TRBV27
length: 14
CDR3: CASSPAGMDYGYTF

V: TRBV7-9
length: 11
CDR3: CASSPSEKLFF

V: TRBV28
length: 12
CDR3: CASSLPRGPQHF

V: TRBV5-6
length: 12
CDR3: CASSFTTGELFF

V: TRBV7-6
length: 13
CDR3: CASSFAKNYGYTF

V: TRBV7-2
length: 14
CDR3: CASSFVGANNEQFF

V: TRBV29-1
length: 14
CDR3: CSVVSAHMNTEAFF

V: TRBV19
length: 12
CDR3: CASSEGVTEAFF

V: TRBV25-1
length: 14
CDR3: CASSDNPTNEKLFF

V: TRBV20-1
length: 11
CDR3: CSAMKEYEQFF

V: TRBV6-5
length: 14
CDR3: CASGTDANTGELFF